The T cell receptor beta chain under discussion was sequenced for a study of blood T cell repertoires in COVID-19. The CDR3 length is 12 residues. Per germline, CDR1 MNHNY and CDR2 SVGAGI (reference sequence). V lost 0 bases and J lost 4, with 3 bases in between. In the authors' methods: By means of reference gene primer amplification, nucleated cell counts were estimated. Clones were sequenced by immunoSEQ multiplex PCR, and TCRdb holds only the in-frame ones, with some missing. The V and J calls and clone size were taken over from that table, and D and trimming were inferred from the DNA. The table shows 240,000 or so clones, with around 89% occurring only once. In its sample, this clone was seen once.

The clonotype was recovered from a man aged 45-65 years who had been exposed to COVID-19. The chain uses TRBV6-6 and TRBJ1-2; D gene ambiguous. Specimen: PBMCs or T cells enriched from blood (not recorded which). The CDR3 DNA reads TGTGCCAGCAGTTACTCCAGCTATGGCTACACCTTC. Amino acid sequence: CASSYSSYGYTF.